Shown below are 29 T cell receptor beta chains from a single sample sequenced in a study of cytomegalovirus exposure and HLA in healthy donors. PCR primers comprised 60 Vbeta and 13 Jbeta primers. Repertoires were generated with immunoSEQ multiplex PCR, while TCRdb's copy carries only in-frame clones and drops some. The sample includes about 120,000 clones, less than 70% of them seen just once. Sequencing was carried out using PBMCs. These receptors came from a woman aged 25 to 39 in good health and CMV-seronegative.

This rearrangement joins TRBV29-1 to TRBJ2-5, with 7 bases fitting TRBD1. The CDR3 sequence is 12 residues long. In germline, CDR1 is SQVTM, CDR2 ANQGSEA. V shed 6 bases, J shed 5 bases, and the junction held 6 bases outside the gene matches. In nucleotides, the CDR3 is TGCAGCGTGGGGGACAGTAGGGAGACCCAGTACTTC. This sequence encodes CSVGDSRETQYF.

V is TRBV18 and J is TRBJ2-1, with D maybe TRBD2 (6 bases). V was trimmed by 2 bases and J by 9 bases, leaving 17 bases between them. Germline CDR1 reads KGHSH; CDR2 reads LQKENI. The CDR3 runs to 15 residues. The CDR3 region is CASSPRQMLALEQFF. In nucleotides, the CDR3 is TGTGCCAGCTCACCAAGGCAGATGCTAGCGCTTGAGCAGTTCTTC.

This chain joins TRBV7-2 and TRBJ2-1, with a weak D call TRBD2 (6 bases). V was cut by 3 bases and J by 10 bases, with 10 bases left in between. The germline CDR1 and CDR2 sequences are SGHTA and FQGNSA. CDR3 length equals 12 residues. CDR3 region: CASSFSGTEQFF. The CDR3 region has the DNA TGTGCCAGCAGCTTTAGCGGAACGGAGCAGTTCTTC.

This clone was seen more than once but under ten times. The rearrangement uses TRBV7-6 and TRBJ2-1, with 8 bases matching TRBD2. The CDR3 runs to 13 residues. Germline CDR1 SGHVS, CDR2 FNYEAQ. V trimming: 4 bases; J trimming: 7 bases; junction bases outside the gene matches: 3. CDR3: CASSSREGNEQFF. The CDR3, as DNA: TGTGCCAGCAGCTCCCGGGAGGGAAATGAGCAGTTCTTC.

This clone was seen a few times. The CDR3 DNA sequence: TGTGCCAGCAGCTTGAGGAATGAGCAGTTCTTC. Translated, it gives CASSLRNEQFF. The chain uses TRBV2 and TRBJ2-1; D is unresolved. The germline V gene encodes CDR1 SNHLY and CDR2 FYNNEI. With 6 bases removed from V and 7 bases from J, the gap between germline ends came to 7 bases. The CDR3 spans 11 residues.

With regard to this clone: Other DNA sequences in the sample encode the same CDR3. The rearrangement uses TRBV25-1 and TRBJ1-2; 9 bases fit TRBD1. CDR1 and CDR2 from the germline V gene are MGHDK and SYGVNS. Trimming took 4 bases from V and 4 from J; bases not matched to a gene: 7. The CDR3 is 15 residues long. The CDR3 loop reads CASSATLTGGYGYTF. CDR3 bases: TGTGCCAGCAGTGCCACCTTGACAGGGGGCTATGGCTACACCTTC.

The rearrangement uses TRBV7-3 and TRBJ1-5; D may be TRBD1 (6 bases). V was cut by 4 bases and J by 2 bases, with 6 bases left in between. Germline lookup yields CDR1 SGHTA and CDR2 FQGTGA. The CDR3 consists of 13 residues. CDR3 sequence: CASSSGGNQPQHF. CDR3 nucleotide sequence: TGTGCCAGCAGCTCAGGGGGCAATCAGCCCCAGCATTTT.

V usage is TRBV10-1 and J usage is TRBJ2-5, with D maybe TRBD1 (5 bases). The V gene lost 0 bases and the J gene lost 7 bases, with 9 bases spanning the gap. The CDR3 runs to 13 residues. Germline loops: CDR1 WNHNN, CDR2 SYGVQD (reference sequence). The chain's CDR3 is CASSESRQGTQYF. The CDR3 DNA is TGCGCCAGCAGTGAGTCTCGCCAGGGGACCCAGTACTTC.

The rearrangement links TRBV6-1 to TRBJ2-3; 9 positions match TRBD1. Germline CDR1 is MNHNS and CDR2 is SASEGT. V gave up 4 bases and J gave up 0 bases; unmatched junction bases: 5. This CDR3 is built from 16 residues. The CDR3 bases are TGTGCCAGCAGTGCAGCCGGGACAGGGAGCACAGATACGCAGTATTTT. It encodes CASSAAGTGSTDTQYF.

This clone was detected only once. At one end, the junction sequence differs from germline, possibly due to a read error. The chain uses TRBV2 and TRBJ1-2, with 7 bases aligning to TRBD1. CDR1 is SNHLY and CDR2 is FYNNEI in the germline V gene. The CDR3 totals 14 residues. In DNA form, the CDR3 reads TGTGACAGCAGTGTTAGGGACAGTCCCTATGGCTACACCTTC. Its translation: CDSSVRDSPYGYTF.

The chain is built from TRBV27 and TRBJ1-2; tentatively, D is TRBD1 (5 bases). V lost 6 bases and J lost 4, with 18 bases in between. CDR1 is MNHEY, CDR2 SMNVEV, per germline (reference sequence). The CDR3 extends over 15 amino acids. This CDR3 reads CASSPRVGVSYGYTF. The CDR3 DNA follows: TGTGCCAGCAGCCCAAGGGTAGGGGTCTCCTATGGCTACACCTTC.

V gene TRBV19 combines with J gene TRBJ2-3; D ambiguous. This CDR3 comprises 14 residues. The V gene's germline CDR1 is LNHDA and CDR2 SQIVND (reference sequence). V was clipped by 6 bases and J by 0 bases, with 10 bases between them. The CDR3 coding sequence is TGTGCCAGTAGCGTACGTACTAGCACAGATACGCAGTATTTT. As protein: CASSVRTSTDTQYF.

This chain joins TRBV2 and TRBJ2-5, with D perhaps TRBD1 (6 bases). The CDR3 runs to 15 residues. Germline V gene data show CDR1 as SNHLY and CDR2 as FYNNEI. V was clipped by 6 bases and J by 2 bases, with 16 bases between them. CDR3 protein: CASRTGSKRQETQYF. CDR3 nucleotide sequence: TGTGCCAGCAGAACAGGGTCGAAACGACAAGAGACCCAGTACTTC.

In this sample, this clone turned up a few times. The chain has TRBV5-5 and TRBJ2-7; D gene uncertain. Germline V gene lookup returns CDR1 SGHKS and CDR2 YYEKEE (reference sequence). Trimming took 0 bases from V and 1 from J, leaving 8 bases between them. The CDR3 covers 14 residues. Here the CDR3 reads CASSLGQSSYEQYF. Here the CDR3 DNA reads TGTGCCAGCAGCTTGGGGCAGTCATCCTACGAGCAGTACTTC.

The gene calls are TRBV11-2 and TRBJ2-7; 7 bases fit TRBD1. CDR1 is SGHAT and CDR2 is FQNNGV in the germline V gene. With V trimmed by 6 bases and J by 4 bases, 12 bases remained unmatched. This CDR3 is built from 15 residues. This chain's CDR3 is CASRTIRDSGYEQYF. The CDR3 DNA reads TGTGCCAGCAGAACTATCCGGGACAGCGGTTACGAGCAGTACTTC.

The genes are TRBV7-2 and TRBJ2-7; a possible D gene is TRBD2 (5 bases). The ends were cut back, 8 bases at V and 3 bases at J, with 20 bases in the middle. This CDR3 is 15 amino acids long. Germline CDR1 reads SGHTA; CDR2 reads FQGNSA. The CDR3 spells CASGPRLTSGYEQYF. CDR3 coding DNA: TGTGCCAGCGGACCCCGTTTAACTAGTGGCTACGAGCAGTACTTC.

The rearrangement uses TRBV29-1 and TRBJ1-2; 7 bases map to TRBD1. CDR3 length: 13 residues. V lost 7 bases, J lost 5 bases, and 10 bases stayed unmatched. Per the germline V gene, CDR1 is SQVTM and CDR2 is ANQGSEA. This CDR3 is CSAVIQGLYGYTF. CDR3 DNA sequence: TGCAGCGCCGTAATACAGGGGCTATATGGCTACACCTTC.

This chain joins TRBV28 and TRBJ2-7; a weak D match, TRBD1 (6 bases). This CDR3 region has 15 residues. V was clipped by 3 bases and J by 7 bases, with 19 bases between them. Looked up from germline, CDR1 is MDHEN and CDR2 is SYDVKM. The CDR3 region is CASSFGTGRSWEQYF. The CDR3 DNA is TGTGCCAGCAGTTTTGGCACAGGGCGGTCGTGGGAGCAGTACTTC.

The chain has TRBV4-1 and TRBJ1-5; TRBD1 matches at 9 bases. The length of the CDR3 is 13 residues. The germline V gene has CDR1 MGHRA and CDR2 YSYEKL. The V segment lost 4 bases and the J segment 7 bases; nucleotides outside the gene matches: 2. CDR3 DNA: TGCGCCAGCAGCCGGACAGGGGTCCAGCCCCAGCATTTT. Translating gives CASSRTGVQPQHF.

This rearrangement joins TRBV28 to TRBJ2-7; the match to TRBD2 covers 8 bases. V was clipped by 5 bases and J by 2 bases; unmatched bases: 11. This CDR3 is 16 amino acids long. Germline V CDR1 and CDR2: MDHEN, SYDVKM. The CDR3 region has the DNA TGTGCCAGCAGTATGTATCGGGGGGGATCAGCCTACGAGCAGTACTTC. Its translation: CASSMYRGGSAYEQYF.

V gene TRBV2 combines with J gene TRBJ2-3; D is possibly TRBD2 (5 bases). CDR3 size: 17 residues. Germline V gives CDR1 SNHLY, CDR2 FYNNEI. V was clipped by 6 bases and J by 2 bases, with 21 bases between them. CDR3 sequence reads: CASRVSVFGGLTDTQYF. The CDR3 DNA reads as TGTGCCAGCAGAGTATCGGTTTTTGGCGGACTCACAGATACGCAGTATTTT.

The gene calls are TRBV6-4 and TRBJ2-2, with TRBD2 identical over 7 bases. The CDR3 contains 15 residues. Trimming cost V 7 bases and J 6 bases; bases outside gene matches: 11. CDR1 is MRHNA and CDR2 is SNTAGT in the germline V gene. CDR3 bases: TGTGCCAGCACTCAACGACCGGGAGGCGCCGGGGAGCTGTTTTTT. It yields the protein CASTQRPGGAGELFF.

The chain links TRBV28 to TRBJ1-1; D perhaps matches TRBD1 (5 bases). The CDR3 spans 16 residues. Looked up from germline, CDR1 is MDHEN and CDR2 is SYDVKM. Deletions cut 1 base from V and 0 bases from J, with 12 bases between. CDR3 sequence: CASSLSGKGMNTEAFF. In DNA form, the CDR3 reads TGTGCCAGCAGTTTATCTGGGAAGGGGATGAACACTGAAGCTTTCTTT.

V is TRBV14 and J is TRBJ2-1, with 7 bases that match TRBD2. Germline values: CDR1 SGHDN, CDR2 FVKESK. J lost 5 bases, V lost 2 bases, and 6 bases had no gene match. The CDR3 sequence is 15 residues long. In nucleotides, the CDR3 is TGTGCCAGCAGCCAATGGGCGGGAGCGGACAATGAGCAGTTCTTC. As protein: CASSQWAGADNEQFF.

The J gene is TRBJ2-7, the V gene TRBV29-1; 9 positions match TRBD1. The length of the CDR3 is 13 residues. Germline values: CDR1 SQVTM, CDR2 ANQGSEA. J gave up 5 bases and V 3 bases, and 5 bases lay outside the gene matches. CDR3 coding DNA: TGCAGCGTTGAGGGGACAGGGTTGAACGAGCAGTACTTC. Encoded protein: CSVEGTGLNEQYF.

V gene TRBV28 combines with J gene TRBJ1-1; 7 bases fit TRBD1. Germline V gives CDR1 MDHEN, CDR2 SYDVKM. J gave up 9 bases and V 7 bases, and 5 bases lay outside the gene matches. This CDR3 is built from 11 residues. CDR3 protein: CASKRQGQAFF. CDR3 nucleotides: TGTGCCAGCAAACGACAGGGACAAGCTTTCTTT.

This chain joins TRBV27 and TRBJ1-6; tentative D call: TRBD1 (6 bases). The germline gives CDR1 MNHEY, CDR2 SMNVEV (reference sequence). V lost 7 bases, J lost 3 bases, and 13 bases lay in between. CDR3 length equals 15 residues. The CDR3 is CASTLGAIYNSPLHF. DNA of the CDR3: TGTGCCAGCACCTTGGGGGCGATCTATAATTCACCCCTCCACTTT.

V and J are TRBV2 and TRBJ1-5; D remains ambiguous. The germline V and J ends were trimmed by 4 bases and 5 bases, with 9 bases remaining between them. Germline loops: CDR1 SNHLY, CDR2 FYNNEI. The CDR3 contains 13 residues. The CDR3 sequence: CASSGLGDQPQHF. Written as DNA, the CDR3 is TGTGCCAGCAGTGGCCTCGGGGATCAGCCCCAGCATTTT.

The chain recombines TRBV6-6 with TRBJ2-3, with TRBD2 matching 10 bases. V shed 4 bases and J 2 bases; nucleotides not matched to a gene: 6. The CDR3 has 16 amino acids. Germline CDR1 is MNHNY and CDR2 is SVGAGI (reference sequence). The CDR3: CASSLIGLAATDTQYF. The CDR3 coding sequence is TGTGCCAGCAGTTTAATCGGACTAGCGGCCACAGATACGCAGTATTTT.